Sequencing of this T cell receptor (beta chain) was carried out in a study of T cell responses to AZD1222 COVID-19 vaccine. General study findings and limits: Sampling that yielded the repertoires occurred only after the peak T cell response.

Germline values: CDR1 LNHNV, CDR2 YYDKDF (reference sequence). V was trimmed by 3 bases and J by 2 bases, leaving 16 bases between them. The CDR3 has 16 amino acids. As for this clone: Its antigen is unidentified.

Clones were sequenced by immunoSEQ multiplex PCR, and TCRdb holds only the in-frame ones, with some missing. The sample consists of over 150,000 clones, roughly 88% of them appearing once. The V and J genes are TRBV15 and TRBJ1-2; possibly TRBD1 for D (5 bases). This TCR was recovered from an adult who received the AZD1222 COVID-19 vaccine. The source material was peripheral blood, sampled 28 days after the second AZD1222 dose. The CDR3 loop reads CATSRGVAPGNYGYTF. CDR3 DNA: TGTGCCACCAGCAGGGGGGTTGCACCGGGAAACTATGGCTACACCTTC.